These T cell receptor beta chains were read from a single sample in a study of T cell responses to AZD1222 COVID-19 vaccine. Clones were sequenced by immunoSEQ multiplex PCR, and TCRdb holds only the in-frame ones, with some missing. The table lists about 140,000 clones, just over 85% of them singletons. The specimen was peripheral blood, collected 28 days after the second AZD1222 dose. These receptor sequences come from an adult who received the AZD1222 COVID-19 vaccine. CDR3s include the opening cysteine and the closing phenylalanine or tryptophan.

J gene	V gene	CDR3 protein
TRBJ2-3	TRBV5-5	CASSRTDTQYF
TRBJ2-1	TRBV2	CASSGLATYNEQFF
TRBJ2-3	TRBV5-8	CASSLRLIPDTQYF
TRBJ1-2	TRBV18	CASSPGAGGYYGYTF
TRBJ1-3	TRBV28	CASSLGLAQGNTIYF
TRBJ2-6	TRBV5-1	CASEEGAISGANVLTF
TRBJ2-7	TRBV21-1	CASSKKMGTDSYEQYF
TRBJ2-1	TRBV11-3	CASGSGTGGSVEQFF
TRBJ2-7	TRBV5-1	CASSTGQGVAHEQYF
TRBJ1-1	TRBV5-6	CASNSRGYTEAFF
TRBJ1-2	TRBV11-2	CASSSETGYYGYTF
TRBJ1-2	TRBV6-5	CASGQVYGYTF
TRBJ2-7	TRBV3-1/TRBV3-2	CASSLGGGEGYEQYF
TRBJ2-1	TRBV5-4	CASSLVSGRALDNEQFF
TRBJ2-1	TRBV5-6	CASSPTERGTNEQFF
TRBJ1-2	TRBV30	CAWSVPGAGYGYTF
TRBJ2-5	TRBV27	CASATSLAGRETQYF
TRBJ1-5	TRBV18	CASSPPGQPQHF
TRBJ1-3	TRBV10-2	CASSADRGITGNTIYF
TRBJ1-4	TRBV28	CASSLWGQATNEKLFF
TRBJ1-2	TRBV10-3	CAITSDRANYGYTF
TRBJ2-2	TRBV10-1	CASSDLKGATTGELFF
TRBJ2-5	TRBV7-2	CASSLTGGQETQYF
TRBJ2-3	TRBV2	CASSELAGYTDTQYF
TRBJ2-7	TRBV5-1	CASSLGLGSIYEQYF
TRBJ2-3	TRBV18	CASSPPGQRTDTQYF
TRBJ1-1	TRBV6-5	CASSYGSGELLTEAFF